The 9 T cell receptor beta chains given below trace back to one sample, sequenced in a study of cytomegalovirus exposure and HLA in healthy donors. Both 60 Vbeta primers and 13 Jbeta primers went into the PCR. Method: immunoSEQ multiplex PCR; TCRdb's copy keeps in-frame clones and lacks some. The sample has about 130,000 clones; roughly a tenth are singletons. Sequencing was done on a sample of PBMCs. The receptors here all came from a woman aged 18-29 years in good health and CMV-seropositive.

This clone has a count of ten or more. The rearrangement uses TRBV7-2 and TRBJ2-7, with D possibly matching TRBD2 (6 bases). In germline, CDR1 is SGHTA, CDR2 FQGNSA. The V end was cut by 1 base, the J end by 7 bases, with 17 bases between. The CDR3 runs 15 residues. The CDR3 DNA follows: TGTGCCAGCAGCTTAGGGGTCGGGAGAGTACGGGAGCAGTACTTC. Translating gives CASSLGVGRVREQYF.

This sequence joins TRBV5-1 and TRBJ1-1; D is undetermined. Trimming cost V 4 bases and J 7 bases, with 17 bases left between them. Germline V gives CDR1 SGHRS, CDR2 YFSETQ. The CDR3 loop spans 14 amino acids. The CDR3: CASSPQVGLSEAFF. Here the CDR3 DNA reads TGCGCCAGCAGCCCCCAGGTAGGTTTGAGTGAAGCTTTCTTT.

The chain couples TRBV5-1 to TRBJ2-1, with TRBD2 identical over 9 bases. Germline V gives CDR1 SGHRS, CDR2 YFSETQ. There are 16 residues in the CDR3. Unmatched junction bases numbered 11, after V lost 1 base and J lost 9 bases. This CDR3 is CASSLMYGGRVPEQFF. The CDR3 nucleotides read TGCGCCAGCAGCTTGATGTATGGCGGGAGGGTTCCTGAGCAGTTCTTC. The whole variable domain, remainder taken from reference TRBV5-1 and TRBJ2-1, is KAGVTQTPRYLIKTRGQQVTLSCSPISGHRSVSWYQQTPGQGLQFLFEYFSETQRNKGNFPGRFSGRQFSNSRSEMNVSTLELGDSALYLCASSLMYGGRVPEQFFGPGTRLTVL.

The V and J genes are TRBV6-4 and TRBJ2-2, with TRBD1 as a possible D gene (5 bases). V lost 3 bases to trimming and J lost 2 bases, with 7 bases between them. Germline loops: CDR1 MRHNA, CDR2 SNTAGT. The CDR3 has 14 amino acids. The chain's CDR3 is CASSEQANTGELFF. The CDR3 DNA reads TGTGCCAGCAGTGAACAGGCTAACACCGGGGAGCTGTTTTTT.

This clone was counted only a few times. V usage is TRBV27 and J usage is TRBJ1-2; a weak D match, TRBD1 (5 bases). The V gene lost 4 bases and the J gene lost 0 bases, with 9 bases spanning the gap. This CDR3 is 14 amino acids long. Germline V gene sequence: CDR1 MNHEY, CDR2 SMNVEV (reference sequence). Written as DNA, the CDR3 is TGTGCCAGCAGTTGGGGCCGTGCTAACTATGGCTACACCTTC. Translation gives CASSWGRANYGYTF.

This clone was seen only a few times. This chain uses TRBV2 with TRBJ2-1, with a weak D call TRBD2 (5 bases). The CDR3 consists of 16 residues. Germline-derived CDR1 and CDR2 are SNHLY and FYNNEI. V dropped 7 bases and J dropped 0 bases, with 16 bases sitting between them. The DNA of the CDR3 is TGTGCCAGCATCTACTCAGCGGTTAGCTCCTACAATGAGCAGTTCTTC. This sequence encodes CASIYSAVSSYNEQFF.

The rearrangement joins TRBV11-3 to TRBJ1-1; no firm D call. Germline CDR1 is SGHNT and CDR2 is YENEEA. The CDR3 consists of 15 residues. Trimming stripped 5 bases from V and 7 bases from J, with 20 bases between. CDR3 sequence reads: CASSPSDRRSGEAFF. CDR3 nucleotides: TGTGCCAGCAGCCCCAGCGACCGGCGATCGGGTGAAGCTTTCTTT.

This clone was seen a few times. V usage is TRBV27 and J usage is TRBJ2-1, with 12 bases that match TRBD2. The length of the CDR3 is 15 residues. Per germline, CDR1 MNHEY and CDR2 SMNVEV (reference sequence). J was trimmed by 7 bases and V by 8 bases; bases with no gene match: 9. CDR3 DNA: TGTGCCAGCCGAGGGACGACTAGCGGGAGTAATGAGCAGTTCTTC. It codes for CASRGTTSGSNEQFF.

This clone was recorded a few times. The chain is built from TRBV30 and TRBJ2-7; 10 bases match TRBD1. From germline, CDR1 is GTSNPN and CDR2 SVGIG (reference sequence). The CDR3 loop spans 14 amino acids. The V gene end was trimmed by 6 bases and the J gene end by 1 base; junction bases not matched to a gene: 6. The CDR3 region is CACSTGGASYEQYF. CDR3 in DNA: TGTGCCTGTTCGACAGGGGGCGCGTCCTACGAGCAGTACTTC.